The 26 T cell receptor beta chains reported below all come from one sample, sequenced in a study of blood T cell repertoires in COVID-19. Generated by immunoSEQ multiplex PCR, the TCRdb table keeps only in-frame clones and is missing some. This table holds approximately 62,000 clones, 85% to 90% found once. Sequenced: peripheral blood. All receptors derive from a man aged 55-75 years with acute or convalescent COVID-19.

This clone showed up just once. The rearrangement uses TRBV29-1 and TRBJ2-5; 7 bases map to TRBD1. V dropped 8 bases and J dropped 6; count of bases not matched to a gene: 9. CDR1 SQVTM and CDR2 ANQGSEA come from the germline V gene. The CDR3 covers 12 residues. The CDR3 nucleotides read TGCAGCATCGAAACAGGGGTACAGACCCAGTACTTC. Residues: CSIETGVQTQYF.

The rearrangement uses TRBV15 and TRBJ2-7, with D possibly TRBD1 on 5 matching bases. The CDR3 length is 14 residues. Trimming removed 5 bases at V and 4 bases at J, with 15 bases between. CDR1 and CDR2 (germline): LNHNV, YYDKDF (reference sequence). This chain's CDR3 is CATSALQGPYEQYF. CDR3 DNA sequence: TGTGCCACCAGCGCCCTGCAGGGCCCTTACGAGCAGTACTTC. The variable domain in full, completed from reference TRBV15 and TRBJ2-7, reads DAMVIQNPRYQVTQFGKPVTLSCSQTLNHNVMYWYQQKSSQAPKLLFHYYDKDFNNEADTPDNFQSRRPNTSFCFLDIRSPGLGDTAMYLCATSALQGPYEQYFGPGTRLTVT.

V and J are TRBV5-1 and TRBJ1-2; D is possibly TRBD1 (5 bases). V was clipped by 6 bases and J by 7 bases, with 16 bases between them. The CDR3 contains 13 residues. Germline CDR1 SGHRS, CDR2 YFSETQ. DNA of the CDR3: TGCGCCAGCACGGCAGGGTGGACATCTGGCTACACCTTC. It codes for CASTAGWTSGYTF.

A single count supports this clone. CDR3 residues: CASSKPSGAGNGYTF. The CDR3, as DNA: TGTGCCAGCAGCAAACCTTCAGGGGCTGGAAACGGCTACACCTTC. J is TRBJ1-2 and V is TRBV6-5; perhaps TRBD1 as D (6 bases). The V gene's germline CDR1 is MNHEY and CDR2 SVGAGI. Trimming took 6 bases from V and 8 from J, leaving 22 bases between them. The CDR3 covers 15 residues.

The chain uses TRBV12-3 or TRBV12-4 and TRBJ2-2, with D unresolved. CDR3 length: 11 amino acids. Trimming stripped 6 bases from V and 5 bases from J, with 4 bases between. CDR3 nucleotide sequence: TGTGCCAGCAGCGCGACCGGGGAGCTGTTTTTT. This encodes CASSATGELFF.

The J gene is TRBJ2-1, the V gene TRBV4-3; the D is unclear. Germline values: CDR1 LGHNA, CDR2 YSLEER. This CDR3 has 16 amino acids. Trimming took off 4 bases at V and 2 bases at J, with 15 bases between the two ends. CDR3 DNA: TGCGCCAGCAGCCGTAGTGCTAAAACGACCTACAATGAGCAGTTCTTC. Translation gives CASSRSAKTTYNEQFF.

The rearrangement uses TRBV11-3 and TRBJ1-3; D is ambiguous. The CDR3 loop spans 14 amino acids. V gave up 8 bases and J gave up 1 base, with 12 bases separating them. CDR1 SGHNT and CDR2 YENEEA come from the germline V gene. The DNA of the CDR3 is TGTGCCAGCGCGGCGACGGGGTCTGGAAACACCATATATTTT. It codes for CASAATGSGNTIYF.

The gene calls are TRBV7-2 and TRBJ1-3; no definite D call. The CDR3 runs 15 residues. Trimming cost V 6 bases and J 2 bases, with 14 bases left between them. CDR1 is SGHTA and CDR2 is FQGNSA in the germline V gene. The CDR3 DNA reads as TGTGCCAGCAGTCGGGGTAATGGAGCTGGAAACACCATATATTTT. It codes for CASSRGNGAGNTIYF.

This chain joins TRBV20-1 and TRBJ2-1, with D possibly being TRBD2 (5 bases). Germline V CDR1 and CDR2: DFQATT, SNEGSKA (reference sequence). The CDR3 length is 15 residues. V lost 3 bases and J 10 bases, leaving 22 bases between the germline ends. Here the CDR3 DNA reads TGCAGTGCTAGTTTCTCGGAGGACGGCGAGAGGGAGCAGTTCTTC. It codes for CSASFSEDGEREQFF.

This clone was seen a handful of times. The chain uses TRBV5-6 and TRBJ2-7; D unresolved. The length of the CDR3 is 13 residues. V was pared by 1 base and J by 3 bases, with 8 bases between. Per the germline V gene, CDR1 is SGHDT and CDR2 is YYEEEE. CDR3 nucleotides: TGTGCCAGCAGCTTGAGTTCGGGCTACGAGCAGTACTTC. Its protein product is CASSLSSGYEQYF.

The CDR3 sequence is CASSIEDTPTDTQYF. CDR3 DNA sequence: TGTGCCAGTAGTATAGAAGACACCCCCACAGATACGCAGTATTTT. The V call is TRBV19, the J call TRBJ2-3; D not resolved. This CDR3 comprises 15 residues. The germline CDR1 and CDR2 sequences are LNHDA and SQIVND (reference sequence). Trimming left V 0 bases short and J 2 bases short, with 9 bases between.

This clone has a single count. This chain connects TRBV30 to TRBJ2-7; 10 nucleotides agree with TRBD2. V was clipped by 4 bases and J by 6 bases; unmatched bases: 12. CDR3 length: 15 amino acids. The germline CDR1 and CDR2 sequences are GTSNPN and SVGIG (reference sequence). CDR3 coding DNA: TGTGCCTGGACTAGCGGGGGCCTGGGTGCCGCCGAGCAGTACTTC. Amino acids: CAWTSGGLGAAEQYF.

This clone was seen only a few times. The J gene is TRBJ2-1, the V gene TRBV19; 8 positions agree with TRBD2. The CDR3 is 15 amino acids. Per the germline V gene, CDR1 is LNHDA and CDR2 is SQIVND (reference sequence). V lost 5 bases to trimming and J lost 9 bases; unmatched junction nucleotides: 12. The CDR3 coding sequence is TGTGCCAGTAGTCTCCAGGGGACTAGGCATGGTGAGCAGTTCTTC. As protein: CASSLQGTRHGEQFF.

A single count supports this clone. V usage is TRBV6-2 or TRBV6-3 and J usage is TRBJ1-2, with D possibly being TRBD1 (5 bases). The CDR3 extends over 14 amino acids. Germline CDR1 reads MNHEY; CDR2 reads SVGEGT. Trimming removed 4 bases from V and 0 bases from J, with 9 bases in between. The CDR3 DNA follows: TGTGCCAGCAGTTTGACAGTACCTAACTATGGCTACACCTTC. It is translated as CASSLTVPNYGYTF.

The chain joins TRBV6-5 to TRBJ2-4; 7 bases are a match to TRBD1. The V segment lost 5 bases and the J segment 12 bases; nucleotides outside the gene matches: 13. There are 14 residues in the CDR3. The germline V gene encodes CDR1 MNHEY and CDR2 SVGAGI. CDR3 in amino acids: CASSTGQDKSSQYF. In DNA form, the CDR3 reads TGTGCCAGCAGTACCGGACAGGACAAATCGAGTCAGTACTTC.

The chain is built from TRBV9 and TRBJ2-6; 9 bases line up with TRBD1. The CDR3 covers 18 residues. Germline V lookup: CDR1 SGDLS, CDR2 YYNGEE. J was trimmed by 4 bases and V by 3 bases; bases with no gene match: 11. The CDR3 DNA reads as TGTGCCAGCAGCGGAGTAACCGGGACAGGGAGCGGGGCCAACGTCCTGACTTTC. Its protein is CASSGVTGTGSGANVLTF.

This chain connects TRBV10-3 to TRBJ1-1; D may be TRBD1 (5 bases). The CDR3 sequence is 14 residues long. The V gene lost 3 bases and the J gene lost 6 bases, with 14 bases spanning the gap. In germline, CDR1 is ENHRY, CDR2 SYGVKD. The CDR3 here is CAISDPVGPAEAFF. CDR3 coding DNA: TGTGCCATCAGTGACCCGGTGGGGCCGGCTGAAGCTTTCTTT.

V is TRBV28 and J is TRBJ1-4; 7 bases line up with TRBD1. Germline V CDR1 and CDR2: MDHEN, SYDVKM. The J segment lost 10 bases and the V segment lost 5 bases, leaving 7 bases of the junction unmatched. The CDR3 sequence is 13 residues long. The CDR3 coding sequence is TGTGCCAGCAGTACCCCTGGGGACAGAAAACTGTTTTTT. It codes for CASSTPGDRKLFF.

The chain carries TRBV12-3 or TRBV12-4 and TRBJ1-2; D perhaps matches TRBD1 (5 bases). The CDR3 extends over 13 amino acids. The ends were cut back, 6 bases at V and 4 bases at J, with 12 bases in the middle. Here the CDR3 DNA reads TGTGCCAGCAGGACAGCAGGTATCTATGGCTACACCTTC. Translation gives CASRTAGIYGYTF.

This clone has a handful of counts. For the CDR3, the DNA is TGTGCCAGCAGCCAAACTCACGTACACAGGGGGCACACAGATACGCAGTATTTT. It is translated as CASSQTHVHRGHTDTQYF. The chain employs TRBV14 and TRBJ2-3, with 9 nucleotides matching TRBD1. The CDR3 is 18 amino acids. J was trimmed by 2 bases and V by 2 bases; bases with no gene match: 11. Germline CDR1 reads SGHDN; CDR2 reads FVKESK. Looking up the rest from reference TRBV14 and TRBJ2-3 gives the full variable domain: EAGVTQFPSHSVIEKGQTVTLRCDPISGHDNLYWYRRVMGKEIKFLLHFVKESKQDESGMPNNRFLAERTGGTYSTLKVQPAELEDSGVYFCASSQTHVHRGHTDTQYFGPGTRLTVL.

This clone was seen just once. This chain connects TRBV19 to TRBJ2-5; D might be TRBD1 (5 bases). V was pared by 5 bases and J by 7 bases, with 11 bases between. The CDR3 has 12 amino acids. Germline V gene lookup returns CDR1 LNHDA and CDR2 SQIVND (reference sequence). CDR3 residues: CASSAGQGTQYF. The CDR3 DNA is TGTGCCAGTAGTGCAGGGCAGGGGACCCAGTACTTC.

The chain joins TRBV28 to TRBJ2-1, with TRBD2 matching over 7 bases. J was trimmed by 13 bases and V by 7 bases; bases with no gene match: 16. CDR3 size: 14 residues. Germline CDR1 MDHEN, CDR2 SYDVKM. The CDR3 is CASTTGGRTGTQFF. In DNA, the CDR3 is TGTGCCAGCACCACGGGAGGACGAACGGGAACACAGTTCTTC.

This clone was counted once. The chain has TRBV5-1 and TRBJ2-1, with D possibly matching TRBD1 (6 bases). CDR1 and CDR2 (germline): SGHRS, YFSETQ. Trimming took 2 bases from V and 6 from J, leaving 9 bases between them. The CDR3 runs to 13 residues. CDR3 loop: CASSFSQGNEQFF. DNA of the CDR3: TGCGCCAGCAGCTTTTCACAGGGCAATGAGCAGTTCTTC.

The chain employs TRBV28 and TRBJ2-7; TRBD1 matches 7 bases. Germline lookup yields CDR1 MDHEN and CDR2 SYDVKM. V trimming: 5 bases; J trimming: 7 bases; junction bases outside the gene matches: 11. The CDR3 consists of 14 residues. The DNA for the CDR3 is TGTGCCAGCAGTCGACGACAGGGTTCAGGGGAGCAGTACTTC. Translating gives CASSRRQGSGEQYF.

This chain links TRBV18 with TRBJ2-3; 7 positions match TRBD2. The CDR3 has 15 residues. The germline V gene encodes CDR1 KGHSH and CDR2 LQKENI. Unmatched junction bases numbered 5, after V lost 0 bases and J lost 5 bases. This chain's CDR3 is CASSPPAGEVDTQYF. The CDR3 DNA follows: TGTGCCAGCTCACCACCGGCGGGAGAAGTAGATACGCAGTATTTT.

The rearrangement links TRBV28 to TRBJ1-5; no clear D. This CDR3 comprises 15 residues. The V and J ends lost 2 bases and 5 bases respectively, with 13 bases between them. CDR1 and CDR2 (germline): MDHEN, SYDVKM. DNA for the CDR3: TGTGCCAGCAGTTTAGGGCGCAGGAGGGATCAGCCCCAGCATTTT. Translated: CASSLGRRRDQPQHF.